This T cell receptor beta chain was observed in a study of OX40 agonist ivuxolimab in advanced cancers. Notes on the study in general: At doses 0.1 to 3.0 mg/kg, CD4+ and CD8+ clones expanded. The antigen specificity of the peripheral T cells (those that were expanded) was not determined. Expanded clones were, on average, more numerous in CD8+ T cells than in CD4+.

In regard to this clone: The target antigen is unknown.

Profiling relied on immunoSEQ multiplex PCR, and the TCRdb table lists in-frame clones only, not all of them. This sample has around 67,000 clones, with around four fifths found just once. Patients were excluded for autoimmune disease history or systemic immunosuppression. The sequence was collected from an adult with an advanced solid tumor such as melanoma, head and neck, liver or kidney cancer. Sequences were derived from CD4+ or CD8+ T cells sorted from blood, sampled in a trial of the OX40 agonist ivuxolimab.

This chain's CDR3 is CASSSRTPASTEAFF. The CDR3 DNA reads as TGTGCCAGCAGCTCGAGGACTCCAGCATCCACTGAAGCTTTCTTT. This rearrangement joins TRBV5-5 to TRBJ1-1; D gene unclear. This CDR3 spans 15 amino acids. In germline, CDR1 is SGHKS, CDR2 YYEKEE (reference sequence). V lost 3 bases and J lost 4, with 16 bases in between.